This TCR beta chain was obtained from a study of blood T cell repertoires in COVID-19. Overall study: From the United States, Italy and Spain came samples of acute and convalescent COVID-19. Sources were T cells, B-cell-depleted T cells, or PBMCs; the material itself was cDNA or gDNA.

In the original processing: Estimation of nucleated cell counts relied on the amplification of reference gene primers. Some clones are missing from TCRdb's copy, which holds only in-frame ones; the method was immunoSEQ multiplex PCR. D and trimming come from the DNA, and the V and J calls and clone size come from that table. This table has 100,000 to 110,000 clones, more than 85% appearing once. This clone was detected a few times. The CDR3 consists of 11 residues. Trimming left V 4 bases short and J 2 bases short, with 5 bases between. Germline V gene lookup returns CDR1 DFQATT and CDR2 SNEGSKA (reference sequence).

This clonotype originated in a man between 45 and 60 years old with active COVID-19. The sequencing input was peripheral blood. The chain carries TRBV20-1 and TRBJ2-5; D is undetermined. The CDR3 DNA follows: TGCAGTGCTAACTATCAAGAGACCCAGTACTTC. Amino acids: CSANYQETQYF.